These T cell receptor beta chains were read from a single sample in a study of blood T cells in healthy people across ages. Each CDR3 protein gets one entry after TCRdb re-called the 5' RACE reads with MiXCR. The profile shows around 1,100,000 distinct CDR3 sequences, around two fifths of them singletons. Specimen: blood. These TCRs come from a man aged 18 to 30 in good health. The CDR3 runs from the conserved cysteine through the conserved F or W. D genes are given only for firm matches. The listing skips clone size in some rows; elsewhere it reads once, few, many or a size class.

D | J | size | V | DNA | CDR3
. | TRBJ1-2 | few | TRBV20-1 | TGCAGTGCTAGAGCATTTCGGCTCTCGGAAGGGGGCTACACCTTC | CSARAFRLSEGGYTF
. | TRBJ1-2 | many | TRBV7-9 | TGTGCCAGCAGCGATGCGTATGGCTACACCTTC | CASSDAYGYTF
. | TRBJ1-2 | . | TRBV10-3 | TGTGCCATCAGTGAGTCGGGCAGCTACTATGGCTACACCTTC | CAISESGSYYGYTF
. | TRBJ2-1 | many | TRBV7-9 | TGTGCCAGCAGCTTACAAGAGCAGTTCTTC | CASSLQEQFF
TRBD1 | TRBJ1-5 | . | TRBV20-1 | TGCAGTGCTAGACTCCGGGACAGGGGTCAGCCCCAGCATTTT | CSARLRDRGQPQHF
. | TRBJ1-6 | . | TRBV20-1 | TGCAGCGGCGGGGCAGGAGATTCACCCCCCCACTTT | CSGGAGDSPPHF
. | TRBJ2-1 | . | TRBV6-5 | TGTGCCAGCAGTTACAGCAAGGGCGAGCAGTTCTTC | CASSYSKGEQFF
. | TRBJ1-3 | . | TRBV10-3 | TGTGCCACAAAAGCGACAGGAGACGGAAACACCATATATTTT | CATKATGDGNTIYF
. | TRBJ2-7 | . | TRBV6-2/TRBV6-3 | TGTGCCAGCAGTCGGGGGACAGCTTTTTCCTACGAGCAGTACTTC | CASSRGTAFSYEQYF
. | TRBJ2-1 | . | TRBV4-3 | TGCGCCAGCAGCCAAGATCTTTCGGGGGTAAGATACAATGAGCAGTTCTTC | CASSQDLSGVRYNEQFF
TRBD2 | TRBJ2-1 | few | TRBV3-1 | TGTGCCAGCAGCCAAACTAGCGGAGAAAACAATGAGCAGTTCTTC | CASSQTSGENNEQFF
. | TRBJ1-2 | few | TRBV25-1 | TGTGCCAGCAGTGAATCGGGCCGGCTAAGTGATGGCTACACCTTC | CASSESGRLSDGYTF
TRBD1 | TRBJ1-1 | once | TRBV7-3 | TGTGCCAGCAGCTTAACCGGGCGGGGCAGGGGGACGACTGAAGCTTTCTTT | CASSLTGRGRGTTEAFF
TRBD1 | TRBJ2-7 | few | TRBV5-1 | TGCGCCAGCAGCTTGGCTATAGGGACAGGGGGCTTCTACGAGCAGTACTTC | CASSLAIGTGGFYEQYF
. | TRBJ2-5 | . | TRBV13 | TGTGCCAGCAGCCCCTCTCTGCAAGAGACCCAGTACTTC | CASSPSLQETQYF
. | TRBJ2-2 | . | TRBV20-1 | TGCAGTGCTAGAGCGGGGCCCTCGAACACCGGGGAGCTGTTTTTT | CSARAGPSNTGELFF
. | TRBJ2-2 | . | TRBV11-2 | TGTGCCAGCAGCTCTATCTCGGGACGGAACACCGGGGAGCTGTTTTTT | CASSSISGRNTGELFF
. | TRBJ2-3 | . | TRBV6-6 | TGTGCCAGCAGTTACAGGCTAGGGGGCACAGATACGCAGTATTTT | CASSYRLGGTDTQYF
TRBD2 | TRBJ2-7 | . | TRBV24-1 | TGTGCCACCAGCAGCGGGGGGTATTACAATGAGCAGTACTTC | CATSSGGYYNEQYF
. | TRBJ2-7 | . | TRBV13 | TGTGTCAGCAGCTTAGGCCAGGACCTATACGAGCAGTACTTC | CVSSLGQDLYEQYF
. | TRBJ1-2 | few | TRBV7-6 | TGTGCCAGCAGCTTAGGCCTAAGCTCTAACTATGGCTACACCTTC | CASSLGLSSNYGYTF
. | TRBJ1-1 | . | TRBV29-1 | TGCAGCGTTGTACTACTGAAGCAGGGGAACACTGAAGCTTTCTTT | CSVVLLKQGNTEAFF
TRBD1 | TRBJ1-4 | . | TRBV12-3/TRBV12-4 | TGTGCCAGCAGTCCTGAGACAGGGAAACATGGGGAAAAACTGTTTTTT | CASSPETGKHGEKLFF
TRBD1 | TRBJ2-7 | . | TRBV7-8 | TGTGCCAGCAGCTACAGGACAGGGGGCCCCTACGAGCAGTACTTC | CASSYRTGGPYEQYF
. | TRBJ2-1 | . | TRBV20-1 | TGCAGTGGGACGCAGAGTGGCTACAATGAGCAGTTCTTC | CSGTQSGYNEQFF
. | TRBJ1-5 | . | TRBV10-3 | TGTGCCATCAGTGCGGGAGCCAATCAGCCCCAGCATTTT | CAISAGANQPQHF
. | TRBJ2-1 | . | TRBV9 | TGTGCCAGCAGCGCTCAACTGGATAGTCTACAATGGGAGCAGTTCTTC | CASSAQLDSLQWEQFF
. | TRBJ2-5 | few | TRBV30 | TGTGCCTGGAGTGTTATGGAGACCCAGTACTTC | CAWSVMETQYF
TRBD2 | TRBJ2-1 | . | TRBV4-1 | TGCGCCAGCAGCCAAGGCGTGTTTATCGGGGGGAGCTCCTACAATGAGCAGTTCTTC | CASSQGVFIGGSSYNEQFF
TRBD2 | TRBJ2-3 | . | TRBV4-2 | TGTGCCAGCAGCCGCGATGTTGGGTCAAGCGGGGGGGCGATGAGCTCAGATACGCAGTATTTT | CASSRDVGSSGGAMSSDTQYF
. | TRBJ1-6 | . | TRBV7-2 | TGTGCCAGCAGCTTAGGGTATCCACCCCTCCACTTT | CASSLGYPPLHF
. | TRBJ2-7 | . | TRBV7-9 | TGTGCCAGCACCGACCTGGGATACAATGAGCAGTACTTC | CASTDLGYNEQYF
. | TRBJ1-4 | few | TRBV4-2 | TGTGCCAGCAGCCAAGAGTTAACTAATGAAAAACTGTTTTTT | CASSQELTNEKLFF
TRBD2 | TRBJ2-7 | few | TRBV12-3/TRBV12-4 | TGTGCCAGCAGTTTAGAGGGAGCGGGGGGGCTCTACGAGCAGTACTTC | CASSLEGAGGLYEQYF
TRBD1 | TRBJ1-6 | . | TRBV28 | TGTGCCAGCAGTGGACAGGGGAGGCCACCCCTCCACTTT | CASSGQGRPPLHF
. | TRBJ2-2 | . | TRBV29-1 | TGCAGCGTCTTGGCCGGGGAGCTGTTTTTT | CSVLAGELFF
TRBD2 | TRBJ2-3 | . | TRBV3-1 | TGTGCCAGCAGCCAAGACAGGGAGGGGGATACGCAGTATTTT | CASSQDREGDTQYF
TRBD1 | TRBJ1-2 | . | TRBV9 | TGTGCCAGCAGCGTAGATACAGGGGCGGGCTATGGCTACACCTTC | CASSVDTGAGYGYTF
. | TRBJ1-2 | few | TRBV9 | TGTGCCAGCAGCGTAGAACCGACTAACTATGGCTACACCTTC | CASSVEPTNYGYTF
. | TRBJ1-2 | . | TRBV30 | TGTGCCTTGATAAGGATGGTTCCCTATGGCTACACCTTC | CALIRMVPYGYTF
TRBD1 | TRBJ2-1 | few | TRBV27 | TGTGCCAGCAGTAGAAGGGACAGTAGGTACGAGCAGTTCTTC | CASSRRDSRYEQFF
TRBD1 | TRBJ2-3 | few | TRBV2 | TGTGCCAGCAGCGCAGGGGGCAGGATCACAGATACGCAGTATTTT | CASSAGGRITDTQYF
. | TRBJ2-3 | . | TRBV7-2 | TGTGCCAGCAGCTTAGCGGGGGCCCAGATGTACACAGATACGCAGTATTTT | CASSLAGAQMYTDTQYF
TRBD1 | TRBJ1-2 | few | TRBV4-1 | TGCGCCAGCAGTTCGGCCCCCAAGACAGGGGGCCGCTATGGCTACACCTTC | CASSSAPKTGGRYGYTF
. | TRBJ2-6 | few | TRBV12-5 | TGTGCTAGTGGTTTGGTACTTTCAGGCAGGAGTACTGGGGCCAACGTCCTGACTTTC | CASGLVLSGRSTGANVLTF
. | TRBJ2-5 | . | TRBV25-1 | TGTGCCAGCAGTGAAGGGTTAGAGAACCAAGAGACCCAGTACTTC | CASSEGLENQETQYF